Below, 15 T cell receptor beta chains from the same sample are listed, as sequenced in a study of identical twins. Using its own MiXCR run on the 5' RACE reads, TCRdb lists one record per CDR3 protein. The table has roughly 230,000 distinct CDR3 sequences, 6.5% to 9.5% seen once; the top ten hold 2.5% to 3.5%. The data also belong to a second study, concerning yellow fever vaccine responses in identical twins.

Sequences were obtained from CD8+ T cells sorted from blood. These receptors came from a woman aged 18-29 years in good health.

This clonotype came up a few times. The chain couples TRBV14 to TRBJ1-1; no reliable D call. V was cut by 9 bases and J by 1 base, with 18 bases left in between. Per the germline V gene, CDR1 is SGHDN and CDR2 is FVKESK. The CDR3 runs to 15 residues. CDR3 DNA: TGTGCCAGTACAATGGGGAGACAAGAGAACACTGAAGCTTTCTTT. It yields the protein CASTMGRQENTEAFF. Full variable domain (rest looked up from reference TRBV14 and TRBJ1-1): EAGVTQFPSHSVIEKGQTVTLRCDPISGHDNLYWYRRVMGKEIKFLLHFVKESKQDESGMPNNRFLAERTGGTYSTLKVQPAELEDSGVYFCASTMGRQENTEAFFGQGTRLTVV.

As for this clonotype: A much larger clone differs by one base, so this may be a read error. The chain has TRBV7-9 and TRBJ2-7, with D tentatively TRBD1 (5 bases). Germline lookup yields CDR1 SEHNR and CDR2 FQNEAQ (reference sequence). The CDR3 is 16 residues long. The V end was cut by 5 bases, the J end by 4 bases, with 21 bases between. The CDR3: CASSTRAQGDGYEQYF. CDR3 in DNA: TGTGCCAGCAGCACCCGCGCGCAAGGGGATGGGTACGAGCAGTACTTC.

The table lists this clonotype with many counts. V usage is TRBV12-3 or TRBV12-4 and J usage is TRBJ2-1, with 8 bases aligning to TRBD2. After removal of 8 bases from V and 9 bases from J, the junction contained 9 bases not matched to a gene. The CDR3 has 13 amino acids. The CDR3 DNA follows: TGTGCCAGCGGTTACGGGGGGGCTGGTGAGCAGTTCTTC. Residues: CASGYGGAGEQFF.

The table lists this clonotype with many counts. The chain employs TRBV29-1 and TRBJ2-7, with D perhaps matching TRBD1 (5 bases). The length of the CDR3 is 13 residues. Germline assignment: CDR1 SQVTM and CDR2 ANQGSEA. Trimming cost V 6 bases and J 3 bases, with 15 bases left between them. The CDR3 region has the DNA TGCAGCGTCCAGACTGGGGCGGACTACGAGCAGTACTTC. The encoded protein is CSVQTGADYEQYF.

This clonotype was counted between two and nine times. V usage is TRBV27 and J usage is TRBJ2-1; no clear D. The V gene's germline CDR1 is MNHEY and CDR2 SMNVEV (reference sequence). The CDR3 extends over 12 amino acids. V lost 5 bases, J lost 7 bases, and 9 bases lay in between. CDR3 DNA: TGTGCCAGCAGTCCCACGGCGAATGAGCAGTTCTTC. The encoded protein is CASSPTANEQFF.

Only a few counts were recorded for this clonotype. This rearrangement joins TRBV20-1 to TRBJ2-7; a weak D match, TRBD2 (5 bases). CDR1 DFQATT and CDR2 SNEGSKA come from the germline V gene (reference sequence). V lost 3 bases to trimming and J lost 6 bases, with 21 bases between them. The CDR3 totals 15 residues. This CDR3 is CSARDPVTSLSEQYF. The CDR3 coding sequence is TGCAGTGCTAGGGACCCCGTTACTAGTTTATCCGAGCAGTACTTC.

The chain links TRBV28 to TRBJ2-7; the match to TRBD1 covers 7 bases. The CDR3 sequence is 15 residues long. CDR1 is MDHEN, CDR2 SYDVKM, per germline. V lost 3 bases to trimming and J lost 4 bases; unmatched junction nucleotides: 9. Here the CDR3 DNA reads TGTGCCAGCAGTTTGCGCACCGGGACAGCGTACGAGCAGTACTTC. It yields the protein CASSLRTGTAYEQYF.

Remarks on this clonotype: A much larger clone differs by one base, so this may be a read error. The chain's CDR3 is CASSGGGFNEQFF. The DNA of the CDR3 is TGTGCCAGCAGTGGGGGCGGCTTCAATGAGCAGTTCTTC. The chain combines TRBV2 with TRBJ2-1; weak D call: TRBD1 (5 bases). The CDR3 consists of 13 residues. Per the germline V gene, CDR1 is SNHLY and CDR2 is FYNNEI. V lost 4 bases to trimming and J lost 6 bases, with 10 bases between them.

The gene calls are TRBV20-1 and TRBJ1-1; weak D call: TRBD1 (5 bases). The CDR3 covers 14 residues. V dropped 0 bases and J dropped 6 bases, with 14 bases sitting between them. Germline values: CDR1 DFQATT, CDR2 SNEGSKA (reference sequence). CDR3 protein: CSARDLGPGAEAFF. DNA for the CDR3: TGCAGTGCTAGAGATTTGGGGCCGGGGGCTGAAGCTTTCTTT.

This clonotype was seen many times. This rearrangement joins TRBV5-1 to TRBJ2-7, with D uncertain. This CDR3 has 14 residues. Trimming pared 1 base from V and 2 bases from J, leaving 10 bases between. CDR1 and CDR2 from the germline V gene are SGHRS and YFSETQ. The CDR3 here is CASSLFGTTYEQYF. CDR3 nucleotides: TGCGCCAGCAGCTTGTTCGGAACTACCTACGAGCAGTACTTC.

The genes are TRBV4-3 and TRBJ1-2; D may be TRBD1 (5 bases). The CDR3 is 15 amino acids. V lost 0 bases to trimming and J lost 4 bases, with 12 bases between them. Per the germline V gene, CDR1 is LGHNA and CDR2 is YSLEER. The CDR3 sequence is CASSQEQDLFYGYTF. The CDR3 region has the DNA TGCGCCAGCAGCCAAGAACAGGACCTCTTCTATGGCTACACCTTC.

A few counts support this clonotype. CDR3 in amino acids: CASSHHPVTPYEQYF. DNA of the CDR3: TGTGCCAGCAGCCACCACCCGGTAACCCCCTACGAGCAGTACTTC. V usage is TRBV7-9 and J usage is TRBJ2-7; D gene unclear. CDR3 length equals 15 residues. V shed 5 bases and J shed 2 bases, with 16 bases lying between them. CDR1 SEHNR and CDR2 FQNEAQ come from the germline V gene (reference sequence).

This clonotype occurred a few times. The V and J genes are TRBV24-1 and TRBJ2-1; TRBD1 matches 8 bases. The CDR3 contains 16 residues. Germline CDR1 KGHDR, CDR2 SFDVKD. The V and J ends lost 2 bases and 3 bases, in that order; junction bases with no gene match: 5. CDR3: CATSDSGGQGYNEQFF. The CDR3 nucleotides are TGTGCCACCAGTGATTCCGGAGGACAGGGCTACAATGAGCAGTTCTTC.

This clonotype was seen at least ten times. The chain links TRBV4-2 to TRBJ2-7; 9 bases agree with TRBD2. V was pared by 1 base and J by 3 bases, with 4 bases of the junction left unmatched. This CDR3 contains 15 residues. Germline V gene sequence: CDR1 LGHNA, CDR2 YNFKEQ. The CDR3 reads CASSQGLAAVYEQYF. Here the CDR3 DNA reads TGTGCCAGCAGCCAAGGACTAGCGGCCGTCTACGAGCAGTACTTC.

This clonotype was seen only a few times. The chain couples TRBV9 to TRBJ2-1, with TRBD2 matching 9 bases. V gave up 3 bases and J gave up 4 bases; unmatched junction bases: 5. The CDR3 contains 15 residues. Germline V gives CDR1 SGDLS, CDR2 YYNGEE. The CDR3 spells CASSGKAGGYNEQFF. CDR3 DNA sequence: TGTGCCAGCAGCGGAAAAGCGGGAGGATACAATGAGCAGTTCTTC.